The 31 T cell receptor beta chains presented below share a single source sample, sequenced in a study of neurological immune-mediated disorders (dated by TCRdb to between 2018 and 2021). The library was made by 5' RACE. Reads for this sample came from an Illumina HiSeq 2500. TCRdb itself trimmed the public reads at Q25 with fastp, ran MiXCR and retained productive beta chains. Entries are consolidated by CDR3 protein sequence, retaining the most common genes and DNA. This sample lists roughly 65,000 distinct CDR3 sequences; roughly 3.7% were detected once. The ten largest account for about 2.4% of the sample. Sequencing input: PBMCs. The receptors were gathered from a man between 50 and 59 years old with multiple sclerosis.

This clonotype was picked up many times. V is TRBV6-6 and J is TRBJ1-5, with D unclear. V lost 0 bases, J lost 4 bases, and 7 bases lay in between. The CDR3 covers 14 residues. Germline CDR1 and CDR2: MNHNY and SVGAGI (reference sequence). The CDR3: CASSYSRGNQPQHF. The DNA for the CDR3 is TGTGCCAGCAGTTACTCGCGGGGTAATCAGCCCCAGCATTTT.

This clonotype was seen repeatedly, ten times or more. The genes are TRBV6-5 and TRBJ2-1, with D possibly matching TRBD1 (6 bases). V dropped 2 bases and J dropped 4 bases, with 12 bases sitting between them. The germline gives CDR1 MNHEY, CDR2 SVGAGI. CDR3 length equals 15 residues. The CDR3 here is CASSYGPTGYNEQFF. CDR3 nucleotides: TGTGCCAGCAGTTACGGTCCGACAGGTTACAATGAGCAGTTCTTC.

This clonotype has at least ten counts. The chain recombines TRBV4-2 with TRBJ1-2; D unresolved. V was cut by 3 bases and J by 1 base, with 6 bases left in between. In germline, CDR1 is LGHNA, CDR2 YNFKEQ. The CDR3 spans 13 residues. The CDR3 DNA reads TGTGCCAGCAGCCAGGCCTTTAACTATGGCTACACCTTC. Protein: CASSQAFNYGYTF.

This clonotype was seen many times. V usage is TRBV4-1 and J usage is TRBJ2-5; TRBD2 might be the D (5 bases). Germline CDR1 and CDR2: MGHRA and YSYEKL. The V end lost 2 bases, the J end lost 3 bases, and 13 bases lay between the germline ends. This CDR3 comprises 15 residues. CDR3 loop: CASSQTLGPKETQYF. The CDR3 nucleotides are TGCGCCAGCAGCCAAACACTAGGACCTAAAGAGACCCAGTACTTC.

This clonotype was recorded at least ten times. This chain's CDR3 is CASSWGTGGNPEAFF. CDR3 DNA: TGCGCCAGCAGCTGGGGAACAGGGGGCAACCCTGAAGCTTTCTTT. The genes are TRBV5-1 and TRBJ1-1; TRBD1 matches at 9 bases. J was trimmed by 6 bases and V by 3 bases; bases with no gene match: 9. CDR1 is SGHRS and CDR2 is YFSETQ in the germline V gene. The CDR3 runs 15 residues.

This clonotype was seen ten or more times. The chain combines TRBV15 with TRBJ1-1; D perhaps matches TRBD1 (5 bases). This CDR3 is built from 12 residues. The germline V and J ends were trimmed by 3 bases and 13 bases, with 15 bases remaining between them. Germline-derived CDR1 and CDR2 are LNHNV and YYDKDF (reference sequence). Written as DNA, the CDR3 is TGTGCCACCAGCAGGAGGGACCGTAGCGTTTTCTTT. This encodes CATSRRDRSVFF.

This clonotype was recorded at least ten times. This sequence joins TRBV29-1 and TRBJ2-7; the D is unclear. This CDR3 is 13 amino acids long. V gave up 4 bases and J gave up 0 bases, with 10 bases separating them. Germline lookup yields CDR1 SQVTM and CDR2 ANQGSEA. The CDR3 nucleotides are TGCAGCGTTGTCGGGCCAGGCTCCTACGAGCAGTACTTC. It is translated as CSVVGPGSYEQYF.

This clonotype appeared many times. The CDR3 DNA sequence: TGCGCCAGCAGCTTGGTACAGGGAGGCACCGGGGAGCTGTTTTTT. Protein: CASSLVQGGTGELFF. V usage is TRBV5-1 and J usage is TRBJ2-2; either TRBD1 or TRBD2 may supply D (6 bases each). The germline V and J ends were trimmed by 0 bases and 4 bases, with 10 bases remaining between them. CDR1 and CDR2 from the germline V gene are SGHRS and YFSETQ. The CDR3 loop spans 15 amino acids.

The sample holds many counts of this clonotype. CDR3 in DNA: TGTGCCAGCAGCCAACACGAGCCCGCTGTCACCTTC. Its translation: CASSQHEPAVTF. The rearrangement links TRBV3-1 to TRBJ1-2; D unresolved. The CDR3 totals 12 residues. V lost 2 bases, J lost 13 bases, and 14 bases lay in between. Germline CDR1 LGHDT, CDR2 YNNKEL (reference sequence).

In its sample, this clonotype was seen many times. The chain links TRBV7-9 to TRBJ2-1; 10 bases line up with TRBD2. The CDR3 contains 14 residues. With 3 bases clipped from V and 8 bases from J, the junction kept 4 bases outside the gene matches. CDR1 is SEHNR, CDR2 FQNEAQ, per germline (reference sequence). The CDR3 coding sequence is TGTGCCAGCAGCTTTTCCAGCGGGGGGGATGAGCAGTTCTTC. It codes for CASSFSSGGDEQFF.

The chain carries TRBV6-1 and TRBJ1-6; possibly TRBD1 for D (5 bases). In germline, CDR1 is MNHNS, CDR2 SASEGT. CDR3 length equals 17 residues. Trimming took off 2 bases at V and 9 bases at J, with 20 bases between the two ends. CDR3: CASSEYSGTSVVSPLHF. As DNA, the CDR3 is TGTGCCAGCAGTGAATATAGCGGGACGTCCGTAGTTTCACCCCTCCACTTT.

This clonotype was found many times. V is TRBV10-3 and J is TRBJ2-2; the match to TRBD2 covers 9 bases. The CDR3 runs to 14 residues. Germline trimming cut 6 bases from V and 3 bases from J; bases unmatched to any gene: 2. Germline values: CDR1 ENHRY, CDR2 SYGVKD. The CDR3 here is CAIRGTSHTGELFF. The CDR3 DNA is TGTGCCATCAGAGGGACTAGCCACACCGGGGAGCTGTTTTTT.

This clonotype was observed at least ten times. The J gene is TRBJ2-7, the V gene TRBV12-3 or TRBV12-4; D unclear. The CDR3 is 12 amino acids. Deletions cut 3 bases from V and 8 bases from J, with 11 bases between. The CDR3 DNA reads TGTGCCAGCAGTTTTGGCGGCAGGCAGCAGTACGTC. Translating gives CASSFGGRQQYV.

This clonotype was picked up many times. The chain's CDR3 is CASRDRGFYEQYV. The CDR3 nucleotides are TGTGCCAGCAGGGACAGAGGCTTCTACGAGCAGTACGTC. V usage is TRBV28 and J usage is TRBJ2-7, with D possibly being TRBD1 (6 bases). The CDR3 runs 13 residues. Trimming left V 6 bases short and J 3 bases short, with 12 bases between. Germline V gene lookup returns CDR1 MDHEN and CDR2 SYDVKM.

This clonotype was counted a few times. CDR3 protein: CSARGDRGDTGELFF. Here the CDR3 DNA reads TGCAGTGCTAGAGGGGACAGGGGCGACACCGGGGAGCTGTTTTTT. V is TRBV20-1 and J is TRBJ2-2; TRBD1 aligns across 10 bases. The V segment lost 1 base and the J segment 3 bases; nucleotides outside the gene matches: 2. This CDR3 has 15 residues. Germline CDR1 is DFQATT and CDR2 is SNEGSKA (reference sequence).

To note about this clonotype: At one end the junction does not follow the germline gene, possibly because of a read error. This chain connects TRBV7-9 to TRBJ1-6; no definite D call. Germline values: CDR1 SEHNR, CDR2 FQNEAQ (reference sequence). The CDR3 is 14 residues long. The CDR3 region is CASSLDPQNSPLNF. CDR3 in DNA: TGTGCCAGCAGCTTAGATCCCCAGAATTCACCCCTCAACTTT.

In regard to this clonotype: Since a much larger clone is just one base distant, this may be a read error. The rearrangement joins TRBV20-1 to TRBJ2-5; unclear D gene. With 3 bases removed from V and 9 bases from J, the gap between germline ends came to 11 bases. The CDR3 is made up of 11 amino acids. CDR1 is DFQATT, CDR2 SNEGSKA, per germline (reference sequence). CDR3 amino acids: CSARFPRAQYF. The CDR3 coding sequence is TGCAGTGCTAGGTTCCCTAGAGCCCAGTACTTC.

V usage is TRBV11-2 and J usage is TRBJ2-3; D is perhaps TRBD1 (6 bases). This CDR3 has 14 amino acids. Germline V lookup: CDR1 SGHAT, CDR2 FQNNGV. V was cut by 8 bases and J by 2 bases, with 14 bases left in between. The CDR3 protein is CASVHRVDTDTQYF. The CDR3 nucleotides read TGTGCCAGCGTACACAGGGTGGACACAGATACGCAGTATTTT.

This clonotype was detected ten times or more. The V gene is TRBV15, the J gene TRBJ1-1, with a weak D call TRBD1 (5 bases). The CDR3 length is 12 residues. Germline CDR1 LNHNV, CDR2 YYDKDF (reference sequence). V was clipped by 3 bases and J by 7 bases, with 9 bases between them. The CDR3 region has the DNA TGTGCCACCAGCAGCCTCGGGGGTGAAGCTTTCTTT. Translating gives CATSSLGGEAFF.

At least ten counts were recorded for this clonotype. This chain links TRBV12-3 or TRBV12-4 with TRBJ2-7; 8 bases are shared with TRBD1. J was trimmed by 3 bases and V by 4 bases; bases with no gene match: 8. There are 15 residues in the CDR3. Here the CDR3 reads CASSSSDRVLYEQYF. As DNA, the CDR3 is TGTGCCAGCAGTTCATCGGACAGGGTCCTCTACGAGCAGTACTTC.

The table lists this clonotype with many counts. DNA for the CDR3: TGTGCCAGCAGTTTCGGCTCGACTAGCGGGGTTGGCCAGTTCTTC. It encodes CASSFGSTSGVGQFF. The chain carries TRBV12-3 or TRBV12-4 and TRBJ2-1, with 11 bases fitting TRBD2. V shed 3 bases and J 13 bases; nucleotides not matched to a gene: 11. This CDR3 has 15 amino acids.

This clonotype was seen only a few times. The chain carries TRBV20-1 and TRBJ1-1; the D is unclear. The CDR3 has 13 amino acids. The V gene's germline CDR1 is DFQATT and CDR2 SNEGSKA (reference sequence). V was cut by 6 bases and J by 3 bases, with 14 bases left in between. This CDR3 reads CSAPGAGDTEAFF. In DNA, the CDR3 is TGCAGTGCCCCAGGAGCAGGAGACACTGAAGCTTTCTTT.

This clonotype was found many times. The chain combines TRBV20-1 with TRBJ2-5; 9 bases are a match to TRBD2. CDR3 length: 15 amino acids. CDR1 and CDR2 (germline): DFQATT, SNEGSKA (reference sequence). The ends lost 3 bases at V and 1 base at J; junction bases unmatched: 6. This CDR3 reads CSARWAGGIQETQYF. CDR3 coding DNA: TGCAGTGCTAGGTGGGCGGGGGGGATCCAAGAGACCCAGTACTTC.

The table lists this clonotype with many counts. This chain links TRBV28 with TRBJ2-1; D call uncertain. The CDR3 extends over 11 amino acids. Germline V gene lookup returns CDR1 MDHEN and CDR2 SYDVKM. Trimming left V 3 bases short and J 8 bases short, with 5 bases between. CDR3 residues: CASSFGDEQFF. CDR3 in DNA: TGTGCCAGCAGTTTTGGAGATGAGCAGTTCTTC.

This clonotype was seen many times. The chain is built from TRBV15 and TRBJ2-1; TRBD2 aligns across 9 bases. CDR3 length: 16 residues. The germline V gene has CDR1 LNHNV and CDR2 YYDKDF (reference sequence). The trim removed 4 bases at V and 8 bases at J, leaving 12 bases unmatched. This chain's CDR3 is CATSKERGDLSDEQFF. Here the CDR3 DNA reads TGTGCCACCAGCAAAGAGCGGGGGGACTTGTCTGATGAGCAGTTCTTC. Full variable domain (remainder filled in from reference TRBV15 and TRBJ2-1): DAMVIQNPRYQVTQFGKPVTLSCSQTLNHNVMYWYQQKSSQAPKLLFHYYDKDFNNEADTPDNFQSRRPNTSFCFLDIRSPGLGDTAMYLCATSKERGDLSDEQFFGPGTRLTVL.

Comment on this clonotype: A much more abundant neighbour one base away suggests this may be a read error. This CDR3 is CASSIDSNQPQNF. As DNA, the CDR3 is TGCGCCAGCAGCATAGATAGCAATCAGCCCCAGAATTTT. The chain employs TRBV5-1 and TRBJ1-5; D not certain. The CDR3 is made up of 13 amino acids. The germline V gene has CDR1 SGHRS and CDR2 YFSETQ.

The sample holds many counts of this clonotype. The genes are TRBV20-1 and TRBJ1-5; D not resolved. Between the trimmed V and J ends, which lost 6 bases and 4 bases, there was a span of 19 bases. CDR1 and CDR2 (germline): DFQATT, SNEGSKA (reference sequence). The CDR3 has 15 residues. The CDR3 loop is CSAKTDTNPNQPQHF. The CDR3 coding sequence is TGCAGTGCCAAAACCGACACGAACCCTAATCAGCCCCAGCATTTT.

In its sample, this clonotype was seen many times. The chain couples TRBV7-2 to TRBJ1-1; unclear D gene. CDR1 and CDR2 (germline): SGHTA, FQGNSA. The germline V and J ends were trimmed by 5 bases and 3 bases, with 16 bases remaining between them. The CDR3 is made up of 15 amino acids. The CDR3 is CASSQRHTPDTEAFF. As DNA, the CDR3 is TGTGCCAGCAGCCAGCGACACACCCCGGACACTGAAGCTTTCTTT. Looking up the rest from reference TRBV7-2 and TRBJ1-1 gives the full variable domain: GAGVSQSPSNKVTEKGKDVELRCDPISGHTALYWYRQSLGQGLEFLIYFQGNSAPDKSGLPSDRFSAERTGGSVSTLTIQRTQQEDSAVYLCASSQRHTPDTEAFFGQGTRLTVV.

This clonotype came up many times. The chain is built from TRBV9 and TRBJ2-1, with 9 bases identical to TRBD2. J lost 6 bases, V lost 2 bases, and 3 bases had no gene match. This CDR3 is 14 amino acids long. From germline, CDR1 is SGDLS and CDR2 YYNGEE. CDR3 sequence reads: CASSVVSGGNEQFF. DNA for the CDR3: TGTGCCAGCAGCGTGGTTAGCGGGGGCAATGAGCAGTTCTTC.

This clonotype was detected many times. This chain links TRBV3-1 with TRBJ1-2; no firm D call. The ends were cut back, 10 bases at V and 2 bases at J, with 11 bases in the middle. CDR3 length: 12 amino acids. CDR1 and CDR2 from the germline V gene are LGHDT and YNNKEL (reference sequence). The CDR3 here is CATSTLNYGYTF. The CDR3 DNA reads TGTGCCACAAGCACACTGAACTATGGCTACACCTTC.

This clonotype was recorded at least ten times. The V call is TRBV5-1, the J call TRBJ1-2; 10 nucleotides line up with TRBD1. V was clipped by 3 bases and J by 5 bases; unmatched bases: 1. Per the germline V gene, CDR1 is SGHRS and CDR2 is YFSETQ. The CDR3 runs to 13 residues. For the CDR3, the DNA is TGCGCCAGCAGCTCGGACAGGGGGTATGGCTACACCTTC. Translation gives CASSSDRGYGYTF. The complete variable domain, with remaining parts taken from reference TRBV5-1 and TRBJ1-2, reads KAGVTQTPRYLIKTRGQQVTLSCSPISGHRSVSWYQQTPGQGLQFLFEYFSETQRNKGNFPGRFSGRQFSNSRSEMNVSTLELGDSALYLCASSSDRGYGYTFGSGTRLTVV.